The 31 T cell receptor beta chains below were found in one sample sequenced in a study of blood T cell repertoires in COVID-19. Measured with immunoSEQ multiplex PCR; TCRdb has only the in-frame clones, and not every one. In the table there are around 150,000 clones, approximately 88% of which are singletons. Sequencing was performed on peripheral blood. These receptors were collected from a man between 60 and 75 years old with active or convalescent COVID-19.

The chain joins TRBV19 to TRBJ2-3; 8 bases align to TRBD1. The CDR3 runs to 14 residues. Germline V CDR1 and CDR2: LNHDA, SQIVND (reference sequence). Losses at the gene ends were 3 bases for V and 3 bases for J; bases not matched to a gene: 2. The CDR3 is CASSIRQGTDTQYF. The CDR3 DNA follows: TGTGCCAGTAGTATTAGACAGGGGACAGATACGCAGTATTTT. The complete variable domain, with remaining parts taken from reference TRBV19 and TRBJ2-3, reads DGGITQSPKYLFRKEGQNVTLSCEQNLNHDAMYWYRQDPGQGLRLIYYSQIVNDFQKGDIAEGYSVSREKKESFPLTVTSAQKNPTAFYLCASSIRQGTDTQYFGPGTRLTVL.

CDR3 protein: CASSPQTSGNEKLFF. CDR3 DNA: TGTGCCAGCTCACCACAAACGTCGGGTAATGAAAAACTGTTTTTT. V and J are TRBV18 and TRBJ1-4, with D unclear. This CDR3 comprises 15 residues. Trimming took off 1 base at V and 4 bases at J, with 10 bases between the two ends. Germline values: CDR1 KGHSH, CDR2 LQKENI.

V gene TRBV4-1 combines with J gene TRBJ2-1; a weak D match, TRBD2 (6 bases). The ends were cut back, 4 bases at V and 0 bases at J, with 13 bases in the middle. CDR1 is MGHRA and CDR2 is YSYEKL in the germline V gene. CDR3 length equals 16 residues. CDR3 sequence: CASSPLGAGSYNEQFF. In nucleotides, the CDR3 is TGCGCCAGCAGCCCCCTGGGAGCGGGCTCCTACAATGAGCAGTTCTTC.

This clone has a single count. V gene TRBV6-5 combines with J gene TRBJ1-6, with 7 bases aligning to TRBD1. V dropped 5 bases and J dropped 7; count of bases not matched to a gene: 8. This CDR3 has 15 residues. Germline V lookup: CDR1 MNHEY, CDR2 SVGAGI. The CDR3 here is CASSRRTGGNSPLHF. CDR3 in DNA: TGTGCCAGCAGTCGACGGACAGGTGGAAATTCACCCCTCCACTTT.

V gene TRBV18 combines with J gene TRBJ2-7, with 9 bases fitting TRBD1. V shed 3 bases, J shed 7 bases, and the junction held 10 bases outside the gene matches. The CDR3 totals 15 residues. Per the germline V gene, CDR1 is KGHSH and CDR2 is LQKENI. CDR3: CASSPRTGVGEEQYF. CDR3 DNA: TGTGCCAGCTCACCCCGGACAGGGGTAGGGGAAGAGCAGTACTTC.

The chain combines TRBV27 with TRBJ2-2, with D perhaps TRBD1 (6 bases). The CDR3 totals 12 residues. Germline CDR1 MNHEY, CDR2 SMNVEV (reference sequence). V lost 8 bases and J lost 5, with 9 bases in between. CDR3 protein: CASVTGTGELFF. The CDR3 region has the DNA TGTGCCAGCGTTACAGGGACCGGGGAGCTGTTTTTT.

V usage is TRBV7-9 and J usage is TRBJ2-1, with 11 bases that match TRBD1. The CDR3 loop spans 16 amino acids. Trimming at V came to 5 bases and at J to 8 bases, leaving 11 bases not matched to a gene. Germline V gene sequence: CDR1 SEHNR, CDR2 FQNEAQ (reference sequence). The CDR3 region is CASSPTGTGGRDEQFF. The CDR3 DNA is TGTGCCAGCAGCCCTACCGGGACAGGGGGTAGGGATGAGCAGTTCTTC. Based on the CDR3 plus reference TRBV7-9 and TRBJ2-1, the full variable domain is DTGVSQNPRHKITKRGQNVTFRCDPISEHNRLYWYRQTLGQGPEFLTYFQNEAQLEKSRLLSDRFSAERPKGSFSTLEIQRTEQGDSAMYLCASSPTGTGGRDEQFFGPGTRLTVL.

This chain uses TRBV6-5 with TRBJ2-7, with 7 bases lining up with TRBD1. Germline V CDR1 and CDR2: MNHEY, SVGAGI. V shed 7 bases, J shed 0 bases, and the junction held 6 bases outside the gene matches. The CDR3 spans 14 residues. DNA for the CDR3: TGTGCCAGCAACGCACAGGGGAGCTCCTACGAGCAGTACTTC. Its protein is CASNAQGSSYEQYF.

The chain employs TRBV19 and TRBJ1-1, with D possibly being TRBD1 (6 bases). The CDR3 has 14 residues. Trimming removed 7 bases from V and 1 base from J, with 13 bases in between. Germline V lookup: CDR1 LNHDA, CDR2 SQIVND (reference sequence). CDR3 sequence (DNA): TGTGCCAGTATTCAGGACAGAGGGAACACTGAAGCTTTCTTT. Residues: CASIQDRGNTEAFF.

This chain links TRBV28 with TRBJ2-3, with TRBD2 matching 12 bases. Per germline, CDR1 MDHEN and CDR2 SYDVKM. The CDR3 runs to 18 residues. Unmatched junction bases numbered 10, after V lost 5 bases and J lost 1 base. The CDR3 DNA reads as TGTGCCAGCAGTCCTGGACTAGCGGGGAGGAGGGGCACAGATACGCAGTATTTT. Amino acids: CASSPGLAGRRGTDTQYF. The whole variable domain, filled in from reference TRBV28 and TRBJ2-3, reads DVKVTQSSRYLVKRTGEKVFLECVQDMDHENMFWYRQDPGLGLRLIYFSYDVKMKEKGDIPEGYSVSREKKERFSLILESASTNQTSMYLCASSPGLAGRRGTDTQYFGPGTRLTVL.

The DNA for the CDR3 is TGTGCCAGCAGTTTAGCGGGAGAAAACAATGAGCAGTTCTTC. Its protein product is CASSLAGENNEQFF. This chain connects TRBV6-4 to TRBJ2-1; 9 nucleotides agree with TRBD2. The CDR3 has 14 residues. With V trimmed by 5 bases and J by 5 bases, 4 bases remained unmatched. The germline gives CDR1 MRHNA, CDR2 SNTAGT.

V usage is TRBV5-4 and J usage is TRBJ2-5, with 8 bases lining up with TRBD1. Trimming took 4 bases from V and 5 from J; bases not matched to a gene: 7. The CDR3 spans 14 residues. Germline CDR1 SGHNT, CDR2 YYREEE (reference sequence). The CDR3 coding sequence is TGTGCCAGCAGCGCAGCTTCAGGGGGCGAGACCCAGTACTTC. Translating gives CASSAASGGETQYF.

J is TRBJ2-1 and V is TRBV5-1, with D perhaps matching TRBD1 (6 bases). CDR1 SGHRS and CDR2 YFSETQ come from the germline V gene. Trimming stripped 1 base from V and 8 bases from J, with 7 bases between. The CDR3 spans 12 residues. The chain's CDR3 is CASSLPGDEQFF. The CDR3 bases are TGCGCCAGCAGCTTGCCAGGGGATGAGCAGTTCTTC.

The chain joins TRBV28 to TRBJ2-7, with D possibly being TRBD1 (6 bases). V was clipped by 8 bases and J by 3 bases, with 14 bases between them. Germline lookup yields CDR1 MDHEN and CDR2 SYDVKM. The CDR3 consists of 13 residues. CDR3 region: CASLRGRDYEQYF. The CDR3 nucleotides are TGTGCCAGCCTCAGGGGCAGAGACTACGAGCAGTACTTC.

The V call is TRBV29-1, the J call TRBJ2-1; 7 bases fit TRBD2. V lost 4 bases and J lost 2; bases outside the gene matches: 5. Germline loops: CDR1 SQVTM, CDR2 ANQGSEA. The CDR3 spans 14 residues. CDR3 sequence reads: CSVGTGGAYNEQFF. The CDR3 coding sequence is TGCAGCGTTGGGACGGGAGGAGCCTACAATGAGCAGTTCTTC.

This rearrangement joins TRBV6-2 or TRBV6-3 to TRBJ1-5; TRBD1 matches at 7 bases. J gave up 4 bases and V 2 bases, and 8 bases lay outside the gene matches. Germline CDR1 reads MNHEY; CDR2 reads SVGEGT. CDR3 size: 16 residues. This CDR3 is CASSYSDRAGNQPQHF. The CDR3 coding sequence is TGTGCCAGCAGTTACAGCGACAGGGCTGGGAATCAGCCCCAGCATTTT.

This clone was seen once. The rearrangement uses TRBV5-4 and TRBJ1-4, with 7 nucleotides matching TRBD1. The junction had 5 bases not matched to a gene; V was cut back by 3 bases and J by 6 bases. The CDR3 is made up of 14 amino acids. Germline V gene data show CDR1 as SGHNT and CDR2 as YYREEE (reference sequence). DNA for the CDR3: TGTGCCAGCAGCTCGACAGGGTTCGATGAAAAACTGTTTTTT. Amino acids: CASSSTGFDEKLFF.

In this sample, this clone turned up once. The V and J genes are TRBV4-3 and TRBJ2-3; no reliable D call. Germline assignment: CDR1 LGHNA and CDR2 YSLEER. Trimming left V 1 base short and J 2 bases short, with 13 bases between. CDR3 length: 16 amino acids. The CDR3 bases are TGCGCCAGCAGCCAAGGTTTCACAGTTTACACAGATACGCAGTATTTT. It is translated as CASSQGFTVYTDTQYF.

This rearrangement joins TRBV18 to TRBJ2-5, with TRBD2 as a possible D gene (6 bases). V was clipped by 4 bases and J by 1 base, with 13 bases between them. There are 15 residues in the CDR3. Germline V gene lookup returns CDR1 KGHSH and CDR2 LQKENI. CDR3: CASSLTGVSQETQYF. As DNA, the CDR3 is TGTGCCAGCTCACTCACGGGAGTCAGCCAAGAGACCCAGTACTTC.

This chain connects TRBV28 to TRBJ2-2; 9 nucleotides line up with TRBD2. Germline CDR1 and CDR2: MDHEN and SYDVKM. This CDR3 is built from 14 residues. V lost 6 bases to trimming and J lost 5 bases; unmatched junction nucleotides: 4. In DNA form, the CDR3 reads TGTGCCAGCAGGGCGGGAGGGCGGACCGGGGAGCTGTTTTTT. It codes for CASRAGGRTGELFF.

This chain joins TRBV9 and TRBJ2-3, with TRBD2 as a possible D gene (6 bases). In germline, CDR1 is SGDLS, CDR2 YYNGEE. Trimming shortened V by 3 bases and J by 1 base, and 21 bases separated the two germline ends. The CDR3 contains 18 residues. The CDR3 nucleotides are TGTGCCAGCAGCGCCGGATCGTGGGGTTCGGGGGGCACAGATACGCAGTATTTT. Protein: CASSAGSWGSGGTDTQYF.

CDR3 sequence: CSAQEEGYTF. DNA of the CDR3: TGCAGTGCCCAGGAGGAGGGCTACACCTTC. The chain links TRBV20-1 to TRBJ1-2; D is ambiguous. V was shortened by 6 bases and J by 8 bases, with 10 bases between the two germline ends. This CDR3 has 10 residues. Germline loops: CDR1 DFQATT, CDR2 SNEGSKA (reference sequence).

The rearrangement links TRBV5-6 to TRBJ2-1, with TRBD2 matching 8 bases. The V segment lost 2 bases and the J segment 6 bases; nucleotides outside the gene matches: 7. CDR1 and CDR2 (germline): SGHDT, YYEEEE. The CDR3 totals 15 residues. CDR3 nucleotide sequence: TGTGCCAGCAGCTTTGACAGAGCGGGGGCCAATGAGCAGTTCTTC. Translating gives CASSFDRAGANEQFF.

The chain combines TRBV3-1 (or the pseudogene TRBV3-2) with TRBJ1-3, with 7 bases matching TRBD1. Germline CDR1 reads LGHDT; CDR2 reads YNNKEL (reference sequence). The ends lost 7 bases at V and 4 bases at J; junction bases unmatched: 7. This CDR3 comprises 14 residues. CDR3 region: CASTPQGGGNTIYF. The CDR3 bases are TGTGCCAGCACGCCTCAGGGGGGCGGAAACACCATATATTTT.

The chain is built from TRBV11-2 and TRBJ2-1, with D maybe TRBD1 (6 bases). CDR3 size: 15 residues. Trimming cost V 0 bases and J 3 bases, with 9 bases left between them. Germline V gene sequence: CDR1 SGHAT, CDR2 FQNNGV. CDR3 bases: TGTGCCAGCAGCTTAGAGGTAGGGGGCTACAATGAGCAGTTCTTC. It yields the protein CASSLEVGGYNEQFF.

V gene TRBV6-2 or TRBV6-3 combines with J gene TRBJ2-7; D remains ambiguous. Trimming pared 2 bases from V and 6 bases from J, leaving 17 bases between. CDR3 length: 15 residues. In germline, CDR1 is MNHEY, CDR2 SVGEGT. CDR3 sequence reads: CASSYSDSRRSEQYF. The CDR3 DNA is TGTGCCAGCAGTTACAGTGACTCCCGACGGTCCGAGCAGTACTTC.

J is TRBJ1-1 and V is TRBV5-1; 8 nucleotides match TRBD1. The CDR3 spans 15 residues. V trimming: 4 bases; J trimming: 4 bases; junction bases outside the gene matches: 9. Germline V lookup: CDR1 SGHRS, CDR2 YFSETQ. The DNA for the CDR3 is TGCGCCAGCAGCGACGGACAGGGTTGGGCCACTGAAGCTTTCTTT. Amino acids: CASSDGQGWATEAFF.

The chain links TRBV6-5 to TRBJ1-6; TRBD1 matches at 7 bases. The CDR3 is 15 amino acids. V shed 6 bases and J 8 bases; nucleotides not matched to a gene: 10. Germline assignment: CDR1 MNHEY and CDR2 SVGAGI. The CDR3: CASSLEGAGDSPLHF. CDR3 nucleotide sequence: TGTGCCAGCAGCCTCGAGGGGGCAGGGGATTCACCCCTCCACTTT.

The chain joins TRBV7-8 to TRBJ1-2; a possible D gene is TRBD1 (6 bases). V was cut by 0 bases and J by 4 bases, with 9 bases left in between. The CDR3 has 14 amino acids. Germline assignment: CDR1 SGHVS and CDR2 FQNEAQ. CDR3 amino acids: CASSLAQGGYGYTF. For the CDR3, the DNA is TGTGCCAGCAGCTTAGCACAGGGTGGCTATGGCTACACCTTC.

This chain connects TRBV7-9 to TRBJ2-7, with D maybe TRBD2 (5 bases). The germline V gene has CDR1 SEHNR and CDR2 FQNEAQ (reference sequence). Trimming took off 5 bases at V and 4 bases at J, with 12 bases between the two ends. CDR3 size: 13 residues. CDR3: CASSNEAGYEQYF. The CDR3 region has the DNA TGTGCCAGCAGCAATGAGGCGGGTTACGAGCAGTACTTC.

The chain combines TRBV5-1 with TRBJ2-3; TRBD2 matches 13 bases. Germline-derived CDR1 and CDR2 are SGHRS and YFSETQ. The CDR3 is 17 amino acids. V was clipped by 3 bases and J by 3 bases; unmatched bases: 7. CDR3 coding DNA: TGCGCCAGCAGCTCTTGGACTAGCGGGAGTGGGACAGATACGCAGTATTTT. It codes for CASSSWTSGSGTDTQYF.